The 24 T cell receptor beta chains listed next were all sequenced from one sample in a study of blood T cell repertoires in COVID-19. Profiled with immunoSEQ multiplex PCR; TCRdb holds only in-frame clones, not every one. The sample includes some 210,000 clones, around 82% of them seen just once. Sequenced: peripheral blood. Every receptor here comes from a woman aged 40 to 50 with acute or convalescent COVID-19.

This rearrangement joins TRBV4-1 to TRBJ2-4; the match to TRBD2 covers 8 bases. Germline CDR1 and CDR2: MGHRA and YSYEKL. This CDR3 is 15 amino acids long. V gave up 4 bases and J gave up 8 bases; unmatched junction bases: 10. The CDR3 reads CASSPLLFSGDIQYF. CDR3 DNA sequence: TGCGCCAGCAGCCCGTTGCTCTTTAGCGGGGACATTCAGTACTTC.

The chain uses TRBV4-3 and TRBJ1-6; D not resolved. V was trimmed by 4 bases and J by 7 bases, leaving 17 bases between them. The CDR3 spans 16 residues. The germline V gene encodes CDR1 LGHNA and CDR2 YSLEER. The CDR3 region is CASSLFTRYQNSPLHF. In nucleotides, the CDR3 is TGCGCCAGCAGCCTATTTACCCGATACCAGAATTCACCCCTCCACTTT.

The rearrangement links TRBV9 to TRBJ2-1; D might be TRBD2 (5 bases). The V and J ends lost 0 bases and 2 bases respectively, with 9 bases between them. The germline CDR1 and CDR2 sequences are SGDLS and YYNGEE. The CDR3 is made up of 15 amino acids. This CDR3 is CASSVDEGTYNEQFF. In DNA form, the CDR3 reads TGTGCCAGCAGCGTAGATGAGGGTACCTACAATGAGCAGTTCTTC.

The genes are TRBV6-2 or TRBV6-3 and TRBJ1-4; no firm D call. V was shortened by 3 bases and J by 8 bases, with 13 bases between the two germline ends. This CDR3 has 14 residues. Germline CDR1 MNHEY, CDR2 SVGEGT. Here the CDR3 reads CASSYHSGREKLFF. CDR3 bases: TGTGCCAGCAGTTATCACTCTGGGAGGGAAAAACTGTTTTTT.

The chain carries TRBV27 and TRBJ2-7, with TRBD1 as a possible D gene (6 bases). The CDR3 has 13 amino acids. V was trimmed by 5 bases and J by 1 base, leaving 9 bases between them. The germline V gene encodes CDR1 MNHEY and CDR2 SMNVEV (reference sequence). This chain's CDR3 is CASSTGYSYEQYF. The CDR3 DNA follows: TGTGCCAGCAGTACAGGGTATTCCTACGAGCAGTACTTC.

The rearrangement links TRBV2 to TRBJ1-4; possibly TRBD1 for D (6 bases). V was cut by 5 bases and J by 12 bases, with 13 bases left in between. The V gene's germline CDR1 is SNHLY and CDR2 FYNNEI. This CDR3 is built from 12 residues. CDR3 DNA: TGTGCCAGCAGTACACAGGGTTGGGAACTGTTTTTT. Translating it yields CASSTQGWELFF.

V gene TRBV3-1 (or the pseudogene TRBV3-2) combines with J gene TRBJ1-5; D perhaps matches TRBD1 (5 bases). Germline-derived CDR1 and CDR2 are LGHDT and YNNKEL (reference sequence). Deletions cut 0 bases from V and 1 base from J, with 13 bases between. The CDR3 spans 17 residues. CDR3 protein: CASSQDYGGKSNQPQHF. Here the CDR3 DNA reads TGTGCCAGCAGCCAAGATTACGGGGGTAAGAGCAATCAGCCCCAGCATTTT.

The J gene is TRBJ1-6, the V gene TRBV9, with D tentatively TRBD1 (5 bases). Germline V gives CDR1 SGDLS, CDR2 YYNGEE. The V end lost 4 bases, the J end lost 7 bases, and 9 bases lay between the germline ends. This CDR3 comprises 13 residues. This CDR3 reads CASSRGENSPLHF. The CDR3 nucleotides read TGTGCCAGCAGCCGGGGGGAGAATTCACCCCTCCACTTT.

The J gene is TRBJ2-3, the V gene TRBV7-3, with 7 bases fitting TRBD1. Germline loops: CDR1 SGHTA, CDR2 FQGTGA. Trimming at V came to 4 bases and at J to 4 bases, leaving 11 bases not matched to a gene. This CDR3 region has 16 residues. CDR3 residues: CASSSSTGAGADTQYF. Written as DNA, the CDR3 is TGTGCCAGCAGCTCCTCAACAGGGGCCGGCGCAGATACGCAGTATTTT.

With respect to this clone: Other DNA sequences of this sample code for an identical CDR3. This rearrangement joins TRBV12-3 or TRBV12-4 to TRBJ1-2, with a weak D call TRBD1 (6 bases). The CDR3 sequence is 13 residues long. Trimming removed 2 bases from V and 2 bases from J, with 6 bases in between. In nucleotides, the CDR3 is TGTGCCAGCAGTTTAACAGGGAACTATGGCTACACCTTC. Protein product: CASSLTGNYGYTF.

This chain joins TRBV27 and TRBJ2-1; a weak D match, TRBD2 (6 bases). Trimming shortened V by 4 bases and J by 4 bases, and 8 bases separated the two germline ends. The CDR3 runs 13 residues. The germline CDR1 and CDR2 sequences are MNHEY and SMNVEV (reference sequence). CDR3 nucleotides: TGTGCCAGCAGTTACCTAGCGTACAATGAGCAGTTCTTC. Its protein is CASSYLAYNEQFF.

The rearrangement links TRBV7-9 to TRBJ1-6; possibly TRBD1 for D (5 bases). V was clipped by 0 bases and J by 13 bases, with 16 bases between them. Germline CDR1 is SEHNR and CDR2 is FQNEAQ (reference sequence). This CDR3 has 15 amino acids. CDR3 sequence (DNA): TGTGCCAGCAGCTTAGCGTCCAGGGCCGTAACCCCCCTCCACTTT. This codes for CASSLASRAVTPLHF.

The chain recombines TRBV3-1 (or the pseudogene TRBV3-2) with TRBJ2-3; maybe TRBD1 (6 bases). Germline V gene lookup returns CDR1 LGHDT and CDR2 YNNKEL (reference sequence). CDR3 length equals 17 residues. The V end lost 0 bases, the J end lost 2 bases, and 15 bases lay between the germline ends. CDR3 bases: TGTGCCAGCAGCCAAGATCTGGGGGCCCTGGCCACAGATACGCAGTATTTT. Amino acid sequence: CASSQDLGALATDTQYF.

The rearrangement uses TRBV30 and TRBJ2-3; D is ambiguous. Trimming took 5 bases from V and 6 from J, leaving 12 bases between them. In germline, CDR1 is GTSNPN, CDR2 SVGIG (reference sequence). The CDR3 totals 12 residues. The CDR3 DNA is TGTGCCTGGGGGCCCCAACCGGATACGCAGTATTTT. Amino acids: CAWGPQPDTQYF.

The chain carries TRBV11-3 and TRBJ2-1, with a tentative D call TRBD1 (6 bases). CDR3 length: 13 residues. Per the germline V gene, CDR1 is SGHNT and CDR2 is YENEEA. V gave up 6 bases and J gave up 9 bases, with 15 bases separating them. DNA of the CDR3: TGTGCCAGCAGTCCTAGAGGGGGTCTTGAGCAGTTCTTC. Translated, it gives CASSPRGGLEQFF.

This clone was picked up many times. V is TRBV5-6 and J is TRBJ1-1, with 8 positions matching TRBD1. CDR3 length equals 16 residues. Per germline, CDR1 SGHDT and CDR2 YYEEEE. The V and J ends lost 4 bases and 0 bases, in that order; junction bases with no gene match: 8. The CDR3 sequence is CASSAQGGEMNTEAFF. CDR3 bases: TGTGCCAGCAGCGCACAGGGGGGCGAGATGAACACTGAAGCTTTCTTT.

With regard to this clone: Other DNA sequences in this specimen translate into the identical CDR3. The genes are TRBV3-1 (or the pseudogene TRBV3-2) and TRBJ2-3; 7 bases match TRBD1. CDR1 LGHDT and CDR2 YNNKEL come from the germline V gene (reference sequence). This CDR3 is 15 amino acids long. V lost 0 bases and J lost 4; bases outside the gene matches: 4. CDR3 sequence (DNA): TGTGCCAGCAGCCAAGAAAGGGGGCAAGCAGATACGCAGTATTTT. Protein sequence: CASSQERGQADTQYF.

The genes are TRBV20-1 and TRBJ2-1; 7 nucleotides agree with TRBD2. The CDR3 totals 15 residues. CDR1 DFQATT and CDR2 SNEGSKA come from the germline V gene (reference sequence). Trimming removed 3 bases from V and 2 bases from J; junction bases left unmatched: 7. CDR3 residues: CSASRRRGAYNEQFF. For the CDR3, the DNA is TGCAGTGCTAGTAGGCGCCGGGGGGCCTACAATGAGCAGTTCTTC.

The chain is built from TRBV21-1 and TRBJ1-6; TRBD1, as called in the table, went unchecked against the DNA. TRBV21-1 is a pseudogene segment. The CDR3 covers 16 residues. CDR3 nucleotides: TGTGCCAGCAGCAAACGGGGACAGCATAATAATTCACCCCTCCACTTT. Its translation is CASSKRGQHNNSPLHF.

This sequence joins TRBV10-3 and TRBJ2-2; a possible D gene is TRBD1 (5 bases). CDR1 ENHRY and CDR2 SYGVKD come from the germline V gene. Deletions cut 0 bases from V and 8 bases from J, with 7 bases between. The CDR3 runs to 13 residues. Here the CDR3 reads CAISESGLGELFF. The CDR3 DNA sequence: TGTGCCATCAGTGAGTCGGGGCTGGGGGAGCTGTTTTTT.

The rearrangement joins TRBV2 to TRBJ2-3; possibly TRBD2 for D (6 bases). With 0 bases removed from V and 1 base from J, the gap between germline ends came to 23 bases. Per the germline V gene, CDR1 is SNHLY and CDR2 is FYNNEI. This CDR3 is built from 20 residues. This CDR3 is CASSEAPYAGTLNGTDTQYF. CDR3 DNA sequence: TGTGCCAGCAGTGAAGCACCATATGCGGGAACGTTAAATGGCACAGATACGCAGTATTTT.

CDR3 in DNA: TGTGCCAGCAGCTCCTCAATTGGACTAGCGGCCGCGAGGGCAGATACGCAGTATTTT. It translates to CASSSSIGLAAARADTQYF. The chain combines TRBV7-9 with TRBJ2-3; 10 bases agree with TRBD2. Per germline, CDR1 SEHNR and CDR2 FQNEAQ (reference sequence). V was clipped by 4 bases and J by 4 bases; unmatched bases: 17. The CDR3 consists of 19 residues.

V usage is TRBV3-1 (or the pseudogene TRBV3-2) and J usage is TRBJ1-2, with D possibly TRBD1 on 5 matching bases. This CDR3 contains 14 residues. The V gene lost 5 bases and the J gene lost 5 bases, with 15 bases spanning the gap. Germline V gives CDR1 LGHDT, CDR2 YNNKEL (reference sequence). The CDR3 sequence is CASSESLQGYGYTF. In DNA form, the CDR3 reads TGTGCCAGCAGCGAGAGTCTTCAGGGATATGGCTACACCTTC.

CDR3 sequence reads: CASSGGRDTEAFF. DNA of the CDR3: TGCGCCAGCAGCGGCGGGAGGGACACTGAAGCTTTCTTT. This chain joins TRBV5-1 and TRBJ1-1; D not resolved. Trimming shortened V by 4 bases and J by 3 bases, and 10 bases separated the two germline ends. The CDR3 sequence is 13 residues long. CDR1 SGHRS and CDR2 YFSETQ come from the germline V gene. The full variable domain, its missing parts supplied by reference TRBV5-1 and TRBJ1-1, is KAGVTQTPRYLIKTRGQQVTLSCSPISGHRSVSWYQQTPGQGLQFLFEYFSETQRNKGNFPGRFSGRQFSNSRSEMNVSTLELGDSALYLCASSGGRDTEAFFGQGTRLTVV.